The 16 T cell receptor beta chains below all came from one sample that was sequenced in a study of Ad26.COV2.S vaccination and SARS-CoV-2 variants. Treatment described: 19 received Ad26.COV2.S at low or high dose, single or two shots; about 5 received placebo; per-sample allocation not given. Day 63 after the first injection of vaccine or placebo was the sampling time. Assay: immunoSEQ multiplex PCR; the TCRdb copy retains only in-frame clones and omits some. The sample records hundreds of thousands of clones, 88% being singletons. The starting material was peripheral blood, obtained in a trial of Ad26.COV2.S vaccine versus placebo. Receptors were obtained from a person aged 18-65 years who received the Ad26.COV2.S COVID-19 vaccine or a placebo.

The gene calls are TRBV9 and TRBJ2-3, with unresolved D. Trimming shortened V by 2 bases and J by 6 bases, and 19 bases separated the two germline ends. The CDR3 consists of 16 residues. The germline gives CDR1 SGDLS, CDR2 YYNGEE. CDR3 residues: CASSVPNARPLDTQYF. In nucleotides, the CDR3 is TGTGCCAGCAGCGTCCCGAACGCTCGCCCATTGGATACGCAGTATTTT.

This clone was seen a single time. This chain connects TRBV19 to TRBJ1-1; D is undetermined. The germline V and J ends were trimmed by 0 bases and 5 bases, with 1 base remaining between them. Germline V gene data show CDR1 as LNHDA and CDR2 as SQIVND (reference sequence). The CDR3 is 11 residues long. The CDR3, as DNA: TGTGCCAGTAGTATAGAGACTGAAGCTTTCTTT. Protein sequence: CASSIETEAFF.

The chain is built from TRBV6-5 and TRBJ2-1; maybe TRBD1 (5 bases). Trimming pared 6 bases from V and 6 bases from J, leaving 12 bases between. The CDR3 extends over 13 amino acids. Germline loops: CDR1 MNHEY, CDR2 SVGAGI. CDR3 loop: CASSETETNEQFF. In DNA form, the CDR3 reads TGTGCCAGCAGCGAGACAGAAACCAATGAGCAGTTCTTC.

The chain uses TRBV2 and TRBJ1-6; D unclear. This CDR3 has 14 residues. The ends were cut back, 6 bases at V and 4 bases at J, with 10 bases in the middle. CDR1 is SNHLY and CDR2 is FYNNEI in the germline V gene. This chain's CDR3 is CASRGLDYNSPLHF. CDR3 sequence (DNA): TGTGCCAGCAGAGGCTTAGATTATAATTCACCCCTCCACTTT.

This chain links TRBV7-8 with TRBJ1-1; no reliable D call. V was clipped by 6 bases and J by 0 bases, with 11 bases between them. The CDR3 has 14 residues. CDR1 and CDR2 (germline): SGHVS, FQNEAQ. Written as DNA, the CDR3 is TGTGCCAGCAGTAGTTCAGTCATGAACACTGAAGCTTTCTTT. Protein product: CASSSSVMNTEAFF.

The rearrangement uses TRBV6-5 and TRBJ2-7; D uncertain. In germline, CDR1 is MNHEY, CDR2 SVGAGI. Trimming pared 8 bases from V and 4 bases from J, leaving 15 bases between. CDR3 length: 13 amino acids. The chain's CDR3 is CASGSLPTYEQYF. In DNA form, the CDR3 reads TGTGCCAGCGGGTCCTTACCAACTTACGAGCAGTACTTC.

V and J are TRBV4-3 and TRBJ1-4; possible D gene TRBD1, 6 bases. This CDR3 region has 15 residues. Germline V gives CDR1 LGHNA, CDR2 YSLEER. V was shortened by 5 bases and J by 8 bases, with 18 bases between the two germline ends. The CDR3 is CASSSTPGAREKLFF. The DNA for the CDR3 is TGCGCCAGCAGCTCTACGCCGGGGGCTAGGGAAAAACTGTTTTTT.

The rearrangement joins TRBV11-3 to TRBJ1-5, with TRBD1 matching 7 bases. Germline loops: CDR1 SGHNT, CDR2 YENEEA. Unmatched junction bases numbered 12, after V lost 5 bases and J lost 5 bases. The CDR3 totals 16 residues. CDR3 sequence: CASSRARDSSHQPQHF. CDR3 nucleotide sequence: TGTGCCAGCAGCAGGGCAAGGGACAGCTCTCATCAGCCCCAGCATTTT.

The gene calls are TRBV6-2 or TRBV6-3 and TRBJ1-3; 8 bases fit TRBD1. The J segment lost 3 bases and the V segment lost 2 bases, leaving 9 bases of the junction unmatched. CDR3 length: 17 residues. Germline V gene lookup returns CDR1 MNHEY and CDR2 SVGEGT. The CDR3 coding sequence is TGTGCCAGCAGTTACCGCGCACCTGGACAGGGTGGAAACACCATATATTTT. Its protein product is CASSYRAPGQGGNTIYF.

The genes are TRBV18 and TRBJ1-5, with 7 bases lining up with TRBD1. This CDR3 region has 14 residues. V gave up 3 bases and J gave up 7 bases; unmatched junction bases: 6. Germline V gene lookup returns CDR1 KGHSH and CDR2 LQKENI. The CDR3 DNA reads as TGTGCCAGCTCACCCGACAGGGCCAGCCAGCCCCAGCATTTT. This sequence encodes CASSPDRASQPQHF. Drawing the rest from reference TRBV18 and TRBJ1-5, the complete variable domain is NAGVMQNPRHLVRRRGQEARLRCSPMKGHSHVYWYRQLPEEGLKFMVYLQKENIIDESGMPKERFSAEFPKEGPSILRIQQVVRGDSAAYFCASSPDRASQPQHFGDGTRLSIL.

V gene TRBV30 combines with J gene TRBJ1-5; possible D gene TRBD1, 6 bases. The germline CDR1 and CDR2 sequences are GTSNPN and SVGIG (reference sequence). The CDR3 extends over 15 amino acids. The ends were cut back, 0 bases at V and 1 base at J, with 10 bases in the middle. CDR3 sequence (DNA): TGTGCCTGGAGTGTCAGTGGGGGCAGCAATCAGCCCCAGCATTTT. Translation gives CAWSVSGGSNQPQHF.

The sample holds one count of this clone. The V call is TRBV2, the J call TRBJ2-3; 8 bases line up with TRBD2. Unmatched junction bases numbered 12, after V lost 7 bases and J lost 0 bases. Germline loops: CDR1 SNHLY, CDR2 FYNNEI. The CDR3 runs to 17 residues. Here the CDR3 DNA reads TGTGCCAGCATCCGGGGGGGGGCCAGTGCTAGCACAGATACGCAGTATTTT. It codes for CASIRGGASASTDTQYF.

This rearrangement joins TRBV5-4 to TRBJ2-3, with 8 bases fitting TRBD2. V gave up 1 base and J gave up 2 bases; unmatched junction bases: 9. There are 17 residues in the CDR3. Germline V CDR1 and CDR2: SGHNT, YYREEE (reference sequence). CDR3 in amino acids: CASSLFQRGPFTDTQYF. The CDR3 bases are TGTGCCAGCAGCTTGTTTCAGCGGGGGCCATTCACAGATACGCAGTATTTT.

The chain links TRBV18 to TRBJ1-3, with D uncertain. Germline CDR1 KGHSH, CDR2 LQKENI. This CDR3 has 16 amino acids. Trimming removed 0 bases at V and 0 bases at J, with 9 bases between. CDR3 nucleotides: TGTGCCAGCTCACCACCACGGACGATCTCTGGAAACACCATATATTTT. This sequence encodes CASSPPRTISGNTIYF.

The chain uses TRBV7-9 and TRBJ1-4, with unresolved D. The CDR3 runs 15 residues. Trimming removed 1 base at V and 1 base at J, with 7 bases between. CDR1 is SEHNR, CDR2 FQNEAQ, per germline (reference sequence). CDR3 in DNA: TGTGCCAGCAGCTTAGATTCGGGAACTAATGAAAAACTGTTTTTT. Protein: CASSLDSGTNEKLFF.

The chain employs TRBV5-6 and TRBJ1-1, with D possibly TRBD1 on 5 matching bases. Germline CDR1 is SGHDT and CDR2 is YYEEEE. Trimming removed 0 bases at V and 4 bases at J, with 10 bases between. The CDR3 runs to 14 residues. The CDR3 region is CASSLGQMPTEAFF. CDR3 coding DNA: TGTGCCAGCAGCTTGGGACAGATGCCCACTGAAGCTTTCTTT.